This entry features one T cell receptor (beta chain) sequence. What it recognizes is unknown. The CDR3 has 15 amino acids. The germline CDR1 and CDR2 sequences are MRHNA and SNTAGT. V was shortened by 7 bases and J by 3 bases, with 19 bases between the two germline ends. The authors' processing: ImmunoSEQ output lacked quality scores and full-length reads, limiting matched filtering. Some clones are missing from TCRdb's copy, which holds only in-frame ones; the method was immunoSEQ multiplex PCR. The DNA was the basis for D and trimming; V, J and clone size are from that table. The sample includes around 2.5 million clones, roughly 93% of them seen just once. The sample is drawn from a study of shared clonotypes between healthy human individuals. Study background: The study drew on a couple of women and three men aged 18 to 49 as donors.

Study results and caveats: Between a handful of donors, naive CD4 clonotypes were shared at a level of about 5%.

The TCR comes from a man between 18 and 35 years old in good health. Some clones in this sample may be carry-over from other donors' samples. The chain links TRBV6-4 to TRBJ2-7; D is ambiguous. Source material: naive CD4+ T cells from PBMCs. Stated subset: CD45RA+ positively selected. The DNA of the CDR3 is TGTGCCAGCATCCCTAAGGCAGGCCGCAACTACGAGCAGTACTTC. Protein sequence: CASIPKAGRNYEQYF.